A single T cell receptor beta chain is shown here with its context. Its antigen is not identified. A CD45RO/CCR7/CD25/CD127/CD95/CD27 panel sorted naive, central memory, regulatory and stem cell-like memory CD4+ cells. This entry is derived from a study of beta chain features in type 1 diabetes. General observations from the study: When Type 1 diabetes patients were examined, their TCRB CDR3s proved moderately but significantly shorter in all four CD4+ subsets. Type 1 diabetes patients had VDJ junctions that carried fewer insertions and more deletions. TCRB repertoires of naive, central memory and Treg cells appeared more similar among patients than among healthy donors.

The CDR3 consists of 14 residues. Germline V gene lookup returns CDR1 MNHEY and CDR2 SVGAGI. Germline trimming cut 8 bases from V and 5 bases from J; bases unmatched to any gene: 12. Expressed TCRB transcripts were sequenced because the isolated RNA had all been reverse transcribed beforehand. Sequenced by immunoSEQ multiplex PCR; TCRdb stores in-frame clones only, minus some. The table shows approximately 200,000 clones, with 9.6% occurring only once. The chain carries TRBV6-5 and TRBJ2-7; 7 bases are shared with TRBD1. The sample was naive CD4+ T cells from blood. This receptor was identified in a woman younger than 35 in good health. CDR3 coding DNA: TGTGCCAGCGGATTGCGACAGGGTCGCGACGAGCAGTACTTC. This sequence encodes CASGLRQGRDEQYF.